These 9 T cell receptor beta chains came from one sample sequenced in a study of regulatory T cells in long-lasting Graves disease. Regarding time point: newly diagnosed GD, antithyroid drugs for less than 3 months. There was RNA extracted from PBMCs, and the TCR library was made from it. Arm-PCR of CDR3 regions and iRepertoire HTBI primers were the basis on which TCR beta libraries were built. TCRdb ran MiXCR on the multiplex PCR reads and lists one entry per CDR3 protein. The sample shows roughly 430,000 distinct CDR3 sequences, about 16% of them seen only once. This sample also appeared in a second study, on T cells in Graves' hyperthyroidism and ophthalmopathy.

Source: peripheral blood mononuclear cells (PBMCs), taken at new diagnosis, from a patient treated with antithyroid drugs. Receptor source: a woman in her 30s with Graves disease.

This clonotype was seen many times. The V and J genes are TRBV28 and TRBJ2-7, with unresolved D. The CDR3 loop spans 15 amino acids. In germline, CDR1 is MDHEN, CDR2 SYDVKM. V gave up 3 bases and J gave up 2 bases, with 14 bases separating them. CDR3 bases: TGTGCCAGCAGTTTTAGTGGGCCTGGACCCTACGAGCAGTACTTC. It encodes CASSFSGPGPYEQYF. Based on the CDR3 plus reference TRBV28 and TRBJ2-7, the full variable domain is DVKVTQSSRYLVKRTGEKVFLECVQDMDHENMFWYRQDPGLGLRLIYFSYDVKMKEKGDIPEGYSVSREKKERFSLILESASTNQTSMYLCASSFSGPGPYEQYFGPGTRLTVT.

The chain recombines TRBV3-1 with TRBJ2-1; TRBD1 matches 8 bases. J gave up 6 bases and V 3 bases, and 4 bases lay outside the gene matches. The CDR3 is 14 amino acids. Germline V lookup: CDR1 LGHDT, CDR2 YNNKEL (reference sequence). The CDR3 bases are TGTGCCAGCAGCCAGGACAGGGCTCCCAATGAGCAGTTCTTC. Translated, it gives CASSQDRAPNEQFF.

This clonotype was detected many times. The chain joins TRBV15 to TRBJ2-1, with D unclear. Germline CDR1 and CDR2: LNHNV and YYDKDF (reference sequence). CDR3 length: 14 amino acids. Trimming removed 0 bases from V and 4 bases from J, with 7 bases in between. The CDR3: CATSRERKYNEQFF. The CDR3 nucleotides are TGTGCCACCAGCAGAGAGAGAAAGTACAATGAGCAGTTCTTC.

Ten or more counts support this clonotype. The V gene is TRBV30, the J gene TRBJ2-3, with D hard to call. Trimming pared 0 bases from V and 6 bases from J, leaving 7 bases between. Germline V gene data show CDR1 as GTSNPN and CDR2 as SVGIG (reference sequence). The CDR3 totals 12 residues. The CDR3 nucleotides are TGTGCCTGGAGTGTGCGTGGCGATACGCAGTATTTT. Protein product: CAWSVRGDTQYF.

The sample holds many counts of this clonotype. The CDR3 DNA reads as TGTGCCAGCGGGATGGCGCTTCAAGAGACCCAGTACTTC. Its protein is CASGMALQETQYF. The V and J genes are TRBV6-2 or TRBV6-3 and TRBJ2-5; D not resolved. The CDR3 has 13 residues. Between the trimmed V and J ends, which lost 8 bases and 2 bases, there was a span of 12 bases. Germline lookup yields CDR1 MNHEY and CDR2 SVGEGT.

In this sample, this clonotype turned up many times. The V call is TRBV20-1, the J call TRBJ2-1; perhaps TRBD2 as D (5 bases). Deletions cut 5 bases from V and 3 bases from J, with 11 bases between. Germline CDR1 DFQATT, CDR2 SNEGSKA (reference sequence). CDR3 size: 13 residues. The CDR3 bases are TGCAGTGCTTATGACTACCTCTACAATGAGCAGTTCTTC. Translation gives CSAYDYLYNEQFF.

This clonotype was seen repeatedly, ten times or more. The rearrangement joins TRBV7-9 to TRBJ1-1; unclear D gene. The CDR3 runs to 12 residues. Trimming took off 4 bases at V and 4 bases at J, with 7 bases between the two ends. Looked up from germline, CDR1 is SEHNR and CDR2 is FQNEAQ (reference sequence). The CDR3 spells CASSWGATEAFF. The CDR3 nucleotides are TGTGCCAGCAGCTGGGGAGCCACTGAAGCTTTCTTT.

This clonotype occurred many times. The CDR3 loop is CSARALAGGPLEQYF. The DNA for the CDR3 is TGCAGTGCTAGGGCACTAGCGGGAGGGCCGCTCGAGCAGTACTTC. This chain joins TRBV20-1 and TRBJ2-7, with TRBD2 matching 13 bases. The germline V gene encodes CDR1 DFQATT and CDR2 SNEGSKA (reference sequence). The CDR3 extends over 15 amino acids. The trim removed 3 bases at V and 6 bases at J, leaving 8 bases unmatched.

This clonotype has ten or more counts. This sequence joins TRBV7-3 and TRBJ2-3, with 15 bases fitting TRBD2. J was trimmed by 4 bases and V by 9 bases; bases with no gene match: 8. CDR1 is SGHTA and CDR2 is FQGTGA in the germline V gene. The CDR3 covers 16 residues. The CDR3 nucleotides are TGTGCCAGGGGGAGGGGACTAGCGGGAGGCGCAGATACGCAGTATTTT. Protein sequence: CARGRGLAGGADTQYF.